Listed here is a single T cell receptor (beta chain). The data are from a study of blood T cell repertoires in COVID-19. Profiling relied on immunoSEQ multiplex PCR, and the TCRdb table lists in-frame clones only, not all of them. The table shows about 320,000 clones, with roughly nine tenths occurring only once. Germline values: CDR1 LGHDT, CDR2 YNNKEL (reference sequence). CDR3 size: 15 residues. J gave up 5 bases and V 4 bases, and 7 bases lay outside the gene matches. The rearrangement uses TRBV3-1 (or the pseudogene TRBV3-2) and TRBJ1-4, with 7 bases that match TRBD1. This receptor was identified in a man younger than 35 who had recovered from COVID-19. The source material was peripheral blood. CDR3 sequence: CASSPTTGRNEKLFF. CDR3 DNA sequence: TGTGCCAGCAGCCCCACGACAGGGAGGAATGAAAAACTGTTTTTT.